The 6 T cell receptor beta chains below come from one sample, sequenced in a study of early stage breast cancer tumors. Sequencing was performed with immunoSEQ multiplex PCR; in TCRdb, only in-frame clones are kept and a portion is missing. The sample shows fewer than 70,000 clones, roughly 80% of them seen only once. The material sequenced was blood. The receptors were sampled from a person younger than 45 with breast cancer.

The V gene is TRBV18, the J gene TRBJ2-1; TRBD2 is a possible D gene (5 bases). Per the germline V gene, CDR1 is KGHSH and CDR2 is LQKENI. CDR3 size: 14 residues. The V and J ends lost 2 bases and 7 bases respectively, with 12 bases between them. The CDR3 nucleotides are TGTGCCAGCTCACCAATCAATACTAGAAATGAGCAGTTCTTC. It codes for CASSPINTRNEQFF.

The chain recombines TRBV5-1 with TRBJ1-2, with TRBD1 matching over 8 bases. Trimming removed 0 bases from V and 4 bases from J; junction bases left unmatched: 17. Germline assignment: CDR1 SGHRS and CDR2 YFSETQ. The CDR3 loop spans 19 amino acids. The CDR3 DNA follows: TGCGCCAGCAGCTTGGTTGTTATGGACAGGGTCACAGTCGGCTATGGCTACACCTTC. Amino acid sequence: CASSLVVMDRVTVGYGYTF.

The V call is TRBV7-3, the J call TRBJ2-7, with D perhaps given as TRBD1 or TRBD2 (5 bases each). CDR1 and CDR2 (germline): SGHTA, FQGTGA. This CDR3 has 15 residues. Trimming removed 0 bases from V and 6 bases from J, with 15 bases in between. CDR3 in amino acids: CASSLTGTSTAEQYF. The CDR3 coding sequence is TGTGCCAGCAGCTTAACCGGGACCTCCACGGCCGAGCAGTACTTC. The full variable domain, its missing parts supplied by reference TRBV7-3 and TRBJ2-7, is GAGVSQTPSNKVTEKGKYVELRCDPISGHTALYWYRQSLGQGPEFLIYFQGTGAADDSGLPNDRFFAVRPEGSVSTLKIQRTERGDSAVYLCASSLTGTSTAEQYFGPGTRLTVT.

The chain couples TRBV9 to TRBJ2-5; 10 bases map to TRBD2. CDR3 size: 16 residues. Germline-derived CDR1 and CDR2 are SGDLS and YYNGEE. V lost 4 bases to trimming and J lost 4 bases; unmatched junction nucleotides: 10. CDR3 bases: TGTGCCAGCAGCCTGGGTAGCGGGAGGCCGGTAGAGACCCAGTACTTC. Amino acid sequence: CASSLGSGRPVETQYF.

The V and J genes are TRBV6-1 and TRBJ1-1; D is undetermined. V was pared by 8 bases and J by 0 bases, with 13 bases between. From germline, CDR1 is MNHNS and CDR2 SASEGT. This CDR3 region has 14 residues. The CDR3, as DNA: TGTGCCAGCCGACCGCAACCCATGAACACTGAAGCTTTCTTT. Protein sequence: CASRPQPMNTEAFF.

This chain connects TRBV6-5 to TRBJ1-1; TRBD1 might be the D (6 bases). Per the germline V gene, CDR1 is MNHEY and CDR2 is SVGAGI. The V gene lost 6 bases and the J gene lost 0 bases, with 11 bases spanning the gap. The CDR3 is made up of 14 amino acids. The CDR3 DNA reads TGTGCCAGCAGCGGACAGAGCATGAACACTGAAGCTTTCTTT. Translating it yields CASSGQSMNTEAFF.